Shown below are 18 T cell receptor beta chains from a single sample sequenced in a study of human T cells and chemical hapten exposure. MiXCR was run by TCRdb on the RACE reads, yielding one entry per CDR3 protein. The data contain under 450,000 distinct CDR3 sequences, around 5% of them singletons. Regarding time point: patch test 1, 2 weeks after DPC sensitization. Described treatment: therapeutic diphenylcyclopropenone sensitization with weekly scalp DPC. Source: whole blood, taken in connection with sensitization to the hapten diphenylcyclopropenone (DPC). These receptor sequences come from a woman between 45 and 60 years old with alopecia areata. Some clones in this sample may be carry-over from other donors' samples.

In this sample, this clonotype turned up many times. The chain has TRBV6-1 and TRBJ1-5; D gene uncertain. From germline, CDR1 is MNHNS and CDR2 SASEGT. The CDR3 has 13 amino acids. Deletions cut 1 base from V and 4 bases from J, with 5 bases between. The CDR3 region is CASSEGANQPQHF. In DNA form, the CDR3 reads TGTGCCAGCAGTGAAGGGGCAAATCAGCCCCAGCATTTT.

Many counts were recorded for this clonotype. The chain joins TRBV28 to TRBJ1-1, with D tentatively TRBD1 (5 bases). Germline V gene lookup returns CDR1 MDHEN and CDR2 SYDVKM. The CDR3 is made up of 14 amino acids. With 1 base removed from V and 4 bases from J, the gap between germline ends came to 10 bases. The CDR3 bases are TGTGCCAGCAGTTTATTAGGGCAGGGCACTGAAGCTTTCTTT. This translates into CASSLLGQGTEAFF.

In this sample, this clonotype turned up many times. This rearrangement joins TRBV2 to TRBJ2-3; 8 bases fit TRBD1. The CDR3 extends over 15 amino acids. The V gene's germline CDR1 is SNHLY and CDR2 FYNNEI. Unmatched junction bases numbered 6, after V lost 1 base and J lost 6 bases. The CDR3 sequence: CASSEGDRGSDTQYF. The DNA of the CDR3 is TGTGCCAGCAGTGAAGGAGACAGGGGCTCCGATACGCAGTATTTT.

The rearrangement uses TRBV19 and TRBJ2-1, with D possibly being TRBD1 (5 bases). This CDR3 contains 15 residues. V was pared by 3 bases and J by 0 bases, with 9 bases between. Germline CDR1 reads LNHDA; CDR2 reads SQIVND (reference sequence). The CDR3 region is CASSIGHLSYNEQFF. CDR3 bases: TGTGCCAGTAGTATTGGACACCTCTCCTACAATGAGCAGTTCTTC. Looking up the rest from reference TRBV19 and TRBJ2-1 gives the full variable domain: DGGITQSPKYLFRKEGQNVTLSCEQNLNHDAMYWYRQDPGQGLRLIYYSQIVNDFQKGDIAEGYSVSREKKESFPLTVTSAQKNPTAFYLCASSIGHLSYNEQFFGPGTRLTVL.

This clonotype was seen many times. This chain links TRBV2 with TRBJ2-3; D is perhaps TRBD2 (5 bases). Trimming pared 3 bases from V and 4 bases from J, leaving 5 bases between. In germline, CDR1 is SNHLY, CDR2 FYNNEI. The CDR3 extends over 12 amino acids. As DNA, the CDR3 is TGTGCCAGCAGTGAGAGGGCAGATACGCAGTATTTT. Its protein product is CASSERADTQYF.

In this sample, this clonotype turned up many times. The CDR3 is CASSSPRVGYEQYF. The DNA of the CDR3 is TGTGCCAGCAGCTCTCCCCGGGTGGGCTACGAGCAGTACTTC. The chain carries TRBV28 and TRBJ2-7, with D unresolved. Trimming removed 6 bases from V and 3 bases from J, with 15 bases in between. The CDR3 extends over 14 amino acids. CDR1 is MDHEN, CDR2 SYDVKM, per germline.

This clonotype was seen a handful of times. This sequence joins TRBV29-1 and TRBJ2-2; TRBD2 agrees at 7 bases. The CDR3 is 12 amino acids. Germline V lookup: CDR1 SQVTM, CDR2 ANQGSEA. V was pared by 4 bases and J by 5 bases, with 1 base of the junction left unmatched. CDR3 amino acids: CSVAGGTGELFF. The CDR3 nucleotides read TGCAGCGTTGCGGGGGGAACCGGGGAGCTGTTTTTT.

This clonotype was detected ten times or more. The rearrangement uses TRBV18 and TRBJ1-1; D is unresolved. The germline V gene encodes CDR1 KGHSH and CDR2 LQKENI. The CDR3 is made up of 14 amino acids. Trimming removed 2 bases at V and 2 bases at J, with 9 bases between. CDR3 in amino acids: CASSPVMRNTEAFF. The DNA for the CDR3 is TGTGCCAGCTCACCAGTGATGAGAAACACTGAAGCTTTCTTT. Drawing the rest from reference TRBV18 and TRBJ1-1, the complete variable domain is NAGVMQNPRHLVRRRGQEARLRCSPMKGHSHVYWYRQLPEEGLKFMVYLQKENIIDESGMPKERFSAEFPKEGPSILRIQQVVRGDSAAYFCASSPVMRNTEAFFGQGTRLTVV.

This clonotype was counted ten times or more. The chain uses TRBV19 and TRBJ1-1; no firm D call. CDR1 and CDR2 from the germline V gene are LNHDA and SQIVND (reference sequence). The CDR3 runs to 13 residues. Trimming removed 7 bases from V and 4 bases from J, with 13 bases in between. The CDR3 coding sequence is TGTGCCAGTAAGACCGAGGGCCCCACTGAAGCTTTCTTT. The encoded protein is CASKTEGPTEAFF.

This clonotype was observed at least ten times. The genes are TRBV7-6 and TRBJ1-5, with TRBD1 as a possible D gene (6 bases). Germline-derived CDR1 and CDR2 are SGHVS and FNYEAQ. V dropped 1 base and J dropped 2 bases, with 12 bases sitting between them. CDR3 length equals 16 residues. CDR3 loop: CASSLEGTRGNQPQHF. The CDR3 DNA follows: TGTGCCAGCAGCTTAGAAGGGACAAGGGGCAATCAGCCCCAGCATTTT.

Many counts were recorded for this clonotype. J is TRBJ2-7 and V is TRBV7-2; TRBD2 matches 9 bases. Germline-derived CDR1 and CDR2 are SGHTA and FQGNSA. The CDR3 length is 15 residues. The J segment lost 7 bases and the V segment lost 1 base, leaving 8 bases of the junction unmatched. The CDR3 nucleotides are TGTGCCAGCAGCTTAGGTCGCGGGAGGGCCGATGAGCAGTACTTC. It translates to CASSLGRGRADEQYF.

This clonotype was seen only a few times. The V gene is TRBV29-1, the J gene TRBJ2-3; possibly TRBD2 for D (6 bases). Trimming took off 3 bases at V and 2 bases at J, with 9 bases between the two ends. CDR1 SQVTM and CDR2 ANQGSEA come from the germline V gene. This CDR3 has 13 amino acids. CDR3 amino acids: CSVDGTATDTQYF. CDR3 bases: TGCAGCGTTGACGGGACTGCCACAGATACGCAGTATTTT.

This clonotype was detected many times. The chain has TRBV29-1 and TRBJ2-5, with D tentatively TRBD2 (6 bases). From germline, CDR1 is SQVTM and CDR2 ANQGSEA. V shed 5 bases and J shed 5 bases, with 15 bases lying between them. The CDR3 is 13 amino acids. The CDR3 nucleotides read TGCAGCGTTATCCTCGGGGGTGGCGAGACCCAGTACTTC. It yields the protein CSVILGGGETQYF.

This clonotype was detected many times. The V and J genes are TRBV27 and TRBJ2-6; D not resolved. Per the germline V gene, CDR1 is MNHEY and CDR2 is SMNVEV (reference sequence). This CDR3 has 15 residues. The V end was cut by 5 bases, the J end by 0 bases, with 8 bases between. The CDR3 reads CASSPVSSGANVLTF. In DNA, the CDR3 is TGTGCCAGCAGTCCCGTCTCCTCTGGGGCCAACGTCCTGACTTTC.

The V and J genes are TRBV14 and TRBJ2-3; D remains unclear. The CDR3 has 15 residues. Germline CDR1 SGHDN, CDR2 FVKESK. The germline V and J ends were trimmed by 1 base and 2 bases, with 10 bases remaining between them. The CDR3 spells CASSQGLGYTDTQYF. CDR3 coding DNA: TGTGCCAGCAGCCAAGGCTTAGGGTACACAGATACGCAGTATTTT.

This clonotype was found many times. The V call is TRBV29-1, the J call TRBJ2-3; 7 bases map to TRBD2. The J segment lost 11 bases and the V segment lost 1 base, leaving 3 bases of the junction unmatched. CDR3 length: 11 residues. Germline CDR1 reads SQVTM; CDR2 reads ANQGSEA. CDR3 DNA: TGCAGCGTTGAAGGGGGGGGGAAGCAGTATTTT. It is translated as CSVEGGGKQYF.

The V and J genes are TRBV10-3 and TRBJ1-1; 10 nucleotides match TRBD1. This CDR3 has 13 residues. Germline V gene sequence: CDR1 ENHRY, CDR2 SYGVKD. The ends lost 9 bases at V and 7 bases at J; junction bases unmatched: 8. CDR3 DNA sequence: TGTGCCATAAGACAGGGGGCAACCGGTGAAGCTTTCTTT. Encoded protein: CAIRQGATGEAFF.

CDR3 in amino acids: CASSQGWALAGGETQYF. In DNA form, the CDR3 reads TGTGCCAGCAGCCAAGGATGGGCCCTAGCGGGAGGAGAGACCCAGTACTTC. The V and J genes are TRBV3-1 and TRBJ2-5; 11 nucleotides align to TRBD2. The V and J ends lost 1 base and 4 bases, in that order; junction bases with no gene match: 8. The CDR3 has 17 amino acids. Germline-derived CDR1 and CDR2 are LGHDT and YNNKEL (reference sequence).